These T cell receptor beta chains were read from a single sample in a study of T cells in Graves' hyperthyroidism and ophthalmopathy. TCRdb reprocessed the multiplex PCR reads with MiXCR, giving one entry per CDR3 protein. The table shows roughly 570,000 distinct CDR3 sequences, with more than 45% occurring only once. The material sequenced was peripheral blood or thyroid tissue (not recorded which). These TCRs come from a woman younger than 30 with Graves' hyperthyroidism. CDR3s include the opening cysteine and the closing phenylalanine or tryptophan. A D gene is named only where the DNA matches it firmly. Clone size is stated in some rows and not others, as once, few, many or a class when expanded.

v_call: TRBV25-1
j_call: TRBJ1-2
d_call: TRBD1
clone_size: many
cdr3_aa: CASSDPGQGGYTF
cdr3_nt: TGTGCCAGCAGTGACCCTGGACAGGGAGGCTACACCTTC

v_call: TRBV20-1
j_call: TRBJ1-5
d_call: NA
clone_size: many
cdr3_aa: CSARVGAYSNQPQHF
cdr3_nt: TGCAGTGCTAGAGTGGGGGCCTATAGCAATCAGCCCCAGCATTTT

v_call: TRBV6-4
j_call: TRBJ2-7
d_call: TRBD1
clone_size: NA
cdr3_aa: CASRDSTGSYEQYF
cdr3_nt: TGTGCCAGCAGGGACTCGACAGGGTCATACGAGCAGTACTTC

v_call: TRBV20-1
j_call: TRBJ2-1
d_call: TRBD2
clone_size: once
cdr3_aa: CSASGAGVRLNEQFF
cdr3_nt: TGCAGTGCTAGCGGTGCGGGAGTTCGGCTAAATGAGCAGTTCTTC

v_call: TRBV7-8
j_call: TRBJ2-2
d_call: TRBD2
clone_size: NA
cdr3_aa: CASSYREGRSGELFF
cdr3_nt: TGTGCCAGCAGCTACCGGGAGGGGAGATCCGGGGAGCTGTTTTTT

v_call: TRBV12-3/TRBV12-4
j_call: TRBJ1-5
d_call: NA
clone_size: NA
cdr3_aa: CASSSGLVGNQPQHF
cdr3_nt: TGTGCCAGCAGTTCAGGACTAGTAGGGAATCAGCCCCAGCATTTT

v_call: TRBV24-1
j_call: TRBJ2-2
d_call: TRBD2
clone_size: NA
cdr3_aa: CATSEPLAGDGELFF
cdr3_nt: TGTGCCACCAGTGAACCACTAGCGGGAGACGGGGAGCTGTTTTTT

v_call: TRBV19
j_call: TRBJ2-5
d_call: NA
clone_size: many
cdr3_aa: CAVADRTLRETQYF
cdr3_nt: TGTGCCGTGGCGGATCGGACATTGAGAGAGACCCAGTACTTC

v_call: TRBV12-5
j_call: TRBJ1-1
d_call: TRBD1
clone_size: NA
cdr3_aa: CASGFPGQGKQDTEAFF
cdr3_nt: TGTGCTAGTGGCTTCCCGGGACAGGGCAAACAAGACACTGAAGCTTTCTTT

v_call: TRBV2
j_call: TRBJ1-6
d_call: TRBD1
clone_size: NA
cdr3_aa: CASKKGQGASPLHF
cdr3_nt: TGTGCCAGCAAGAAGGGACAGGGAGCTTCACCCCTCCACTTT

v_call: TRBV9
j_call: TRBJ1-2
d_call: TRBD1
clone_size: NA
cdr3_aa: CASSGGQGAIYGYTF
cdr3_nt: TGTGCCAGCAGCGGCGGACAGGGCGCGATCTATGGCTACACCTTC

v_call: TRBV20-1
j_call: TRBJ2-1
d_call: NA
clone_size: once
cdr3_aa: CSAAYNEQFF
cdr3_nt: TGCAGTGCTGCATACAATGAGCAGTTCTTC

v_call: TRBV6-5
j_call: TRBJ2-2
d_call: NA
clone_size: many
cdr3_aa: CASTRNSANTGELFF
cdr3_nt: TGTGCCAGCACTCGTAACAGCGCGAACACCGGGGAGCTGTTTTTT

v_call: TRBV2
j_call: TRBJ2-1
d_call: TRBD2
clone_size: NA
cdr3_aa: CASSGTSGLSYNEQFF
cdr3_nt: TGTGCCAGCAGTGGGACTAGCGGGCTTTCCTACAATGAGCAGTTCTTC

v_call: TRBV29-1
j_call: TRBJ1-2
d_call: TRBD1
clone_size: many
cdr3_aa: CSVLDRGQYGYTF
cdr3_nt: TGCAGCGTGCTTGACAGGGGGCAATATGGCTACACCTTC

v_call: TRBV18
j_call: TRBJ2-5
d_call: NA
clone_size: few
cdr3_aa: CASSPGGRQETQYF
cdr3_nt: TGTGCCAGCTCACCAGGGGGTCGACAAGAGACCCAGTACTTC

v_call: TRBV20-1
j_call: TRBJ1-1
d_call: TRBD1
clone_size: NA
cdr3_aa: CSARDSDRVLLRTEAFF
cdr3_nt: TGCAGTGCTAGAGACTCGGACAGGGTATTATTGAGGACTGAAGCTTTCTTT

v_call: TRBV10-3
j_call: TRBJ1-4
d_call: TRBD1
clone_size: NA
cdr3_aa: CAIGTGQNEKLFF
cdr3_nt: TGTGCCATCGGGACAGGGCAGAATGAAAAACTGTTTTTT

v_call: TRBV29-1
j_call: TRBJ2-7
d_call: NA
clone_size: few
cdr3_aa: CSVWGGVVNEQYF
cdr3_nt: TGCAGCGTTTGGGGGGGCGTAGTGAATGAGCAGTACTTC

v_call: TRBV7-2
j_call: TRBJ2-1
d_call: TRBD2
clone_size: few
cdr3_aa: CASSLGLAGAGNEQFF
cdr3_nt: TGTGCCAGCAGCTTAGGTCTAGCGGGAGCCGGCAATGAGCAGTTCTTC

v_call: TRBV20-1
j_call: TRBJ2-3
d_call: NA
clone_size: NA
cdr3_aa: CSARAPLADTQYF
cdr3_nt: TGCAGTGCTAGAGCTCCCTTGGCAGATACGCAGTATTTT

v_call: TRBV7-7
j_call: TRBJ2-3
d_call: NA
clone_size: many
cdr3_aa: CASSLRQDTDTQYF
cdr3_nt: TGTGCCAGCAGCTTACGACAGGACACAGATACGCAGTATTTT

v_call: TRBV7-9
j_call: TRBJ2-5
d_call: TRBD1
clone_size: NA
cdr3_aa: CASSHQMRQGYEQYF
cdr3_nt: TGTGCCAGCAGCCACCAAATGAGACAGGGCTATGAGCAGTACTTC

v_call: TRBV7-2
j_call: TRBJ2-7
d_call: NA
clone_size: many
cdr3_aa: CASSPVRGHEQYF
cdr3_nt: TGTGCCAGCAGCCCCGTTCGAGGTCACGAGCAGTACTTC

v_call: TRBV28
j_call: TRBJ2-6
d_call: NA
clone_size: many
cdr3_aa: CASTTGANVLTF
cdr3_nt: TGTGCCAGCACGACGGGGGCCAACGTCCTGACTTTC

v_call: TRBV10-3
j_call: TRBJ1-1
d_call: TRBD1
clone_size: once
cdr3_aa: CAISGPGTGTLNTEAFF
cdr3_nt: TGTGCCATCAGCGGCCCCGGGACAGGGACACTTAACACTGAAGCTTTCTTT

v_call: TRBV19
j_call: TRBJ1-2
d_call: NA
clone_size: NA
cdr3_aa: CVRTVSPQLYGYTF
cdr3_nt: TGTGTCCGAACAGTGTCCCCACAACTCTATGGCTACACCTTC

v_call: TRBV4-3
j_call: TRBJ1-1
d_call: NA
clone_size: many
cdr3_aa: CASSQDLGQGTEAFF
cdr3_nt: TGCGCCAGCAGCCAAGATCTAGGGCAGGGCACTGAAGCTTTCTTT

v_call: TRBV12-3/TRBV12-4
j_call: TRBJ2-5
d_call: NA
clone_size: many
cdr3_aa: CASTSTGKETQYF
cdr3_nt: TGTGCCAGCACCTCCACTGGGAAAGAGACCCAGTACTTC

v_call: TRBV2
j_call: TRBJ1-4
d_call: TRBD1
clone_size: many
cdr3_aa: CASSAGGVNEKLFF
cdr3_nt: TGTGCCAGCAGTGCAGGGGGCGTTAATGAAAAACTGTTTTTT

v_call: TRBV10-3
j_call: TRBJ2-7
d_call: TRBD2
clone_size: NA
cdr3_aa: CASSWASGITYEQYF
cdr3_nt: TGTGCCAGCAGTTGGGCTAGCGGAATAACCTACGAGCAGTACTTC

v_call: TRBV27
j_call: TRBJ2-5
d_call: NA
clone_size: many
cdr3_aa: CASSFGQAQYF
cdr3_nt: TGTGCCAGCTCGTTCGGTCAGGCCCAGTACTTC

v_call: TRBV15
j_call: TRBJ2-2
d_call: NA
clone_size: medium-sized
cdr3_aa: CATSRGADQDTGELFF
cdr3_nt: TGTGCCACCAGCAGGGGAGCCGATCAAGACACCGGGGAGCTGTTTTTT

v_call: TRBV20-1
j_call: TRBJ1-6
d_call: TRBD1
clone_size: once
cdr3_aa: CSARDGTGGSYNSPLHF
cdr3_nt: TGCAGTGCTAGGGACGGGACAGGGGGATCCTATAATTCACCCCTCCACTTT

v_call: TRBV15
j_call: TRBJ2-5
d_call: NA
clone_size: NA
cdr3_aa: CATSSHWVNMETQYF
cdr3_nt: TGTGCCACCAGCAGTCATTGGGTGAACATGGAGACCCAGTACTTC

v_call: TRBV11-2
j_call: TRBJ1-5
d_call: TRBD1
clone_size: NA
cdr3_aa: CASSLGDRGYEHF
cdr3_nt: TGTGCCAGCAGCTTAGGGGACAGGGGCTACGAGCATTTT

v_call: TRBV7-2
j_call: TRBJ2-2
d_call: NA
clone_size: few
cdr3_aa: CASSLETSPWVGELFF
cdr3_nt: TGTGCCAGCAGCTTAGAGACCTCGCCGTGGGTCGGGGAGCTGTTTTTT

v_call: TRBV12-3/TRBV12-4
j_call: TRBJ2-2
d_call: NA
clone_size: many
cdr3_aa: CALGQTNTGELFF
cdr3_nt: TGTGCCTTGGGGCAGACGAACACCGGGGAGCTGTTTTTT

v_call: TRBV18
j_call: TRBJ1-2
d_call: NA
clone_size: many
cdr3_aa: CASSPPGVYGYTF
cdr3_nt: TGTGCCAGCTCACCCCCAGGGGTTTATGGCTACACCTTC

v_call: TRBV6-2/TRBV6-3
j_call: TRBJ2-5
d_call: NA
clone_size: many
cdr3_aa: CASSFLTAGETQYF
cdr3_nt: TGTGCCAGCAGTTTCCTTACCGCGGGGGAGACCCAGTACTTC

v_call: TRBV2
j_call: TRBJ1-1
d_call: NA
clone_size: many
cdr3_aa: CASSEGETEAFF
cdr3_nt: TGTGCCAGCAGTGAAGGGGAGACTGAAGCTTTCTTT

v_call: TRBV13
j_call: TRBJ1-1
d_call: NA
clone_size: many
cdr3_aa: CASSSSTGLSEAFF
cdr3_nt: TGTGCCAGCAGCTCAAGTACAGGGTTGTCTGAAGCTTTCTTT

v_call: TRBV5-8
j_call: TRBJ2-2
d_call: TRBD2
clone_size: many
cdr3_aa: CASSPGGSGSHDGGELFF
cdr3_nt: TGTGCCAGCAGCCCCGGAGGTAGCGGGAGCCACGACGGCGGGGAGCTGTTTTTT

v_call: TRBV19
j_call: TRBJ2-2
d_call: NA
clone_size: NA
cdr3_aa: CASSSHTTGELFF
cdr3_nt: TGTGCCAGTAGTAGTCATACTACAGGGGAGCTGTTTTTT

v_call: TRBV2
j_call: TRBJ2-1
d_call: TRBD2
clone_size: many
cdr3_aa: CASRVAGGRVYNEQFF
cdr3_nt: TGTGCCAGCAGGGTAGCCGGCGGGAGGGTCTACAATGAGCAGTTCTTC

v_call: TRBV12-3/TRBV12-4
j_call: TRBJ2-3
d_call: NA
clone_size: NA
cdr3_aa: CASSSPNNFAQYF
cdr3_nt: TGTGCCAGCAGTTCACCCAACAACTTTGCGCAGTATTTT

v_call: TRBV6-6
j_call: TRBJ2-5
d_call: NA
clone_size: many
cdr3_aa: CASSPGIETQYF
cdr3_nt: TGTGCCAGCAGTCCCGGGATTGAGACCCAGTACTTC

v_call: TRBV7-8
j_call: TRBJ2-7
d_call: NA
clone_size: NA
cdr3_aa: CASSSTSPDNEQYF
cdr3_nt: TGTGCCAGCAGCTCGACTTCCCCAGACAATGAGCAGTACTTC

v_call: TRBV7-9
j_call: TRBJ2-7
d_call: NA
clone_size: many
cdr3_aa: CASSPERGEQYF
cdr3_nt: TGTGCCAGCAGCCCAGAGAGAGGCGAGCAGTACTTC

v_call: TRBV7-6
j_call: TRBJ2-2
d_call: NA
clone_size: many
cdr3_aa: CAGSGTSNTGELFF
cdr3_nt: TGTGCCGGCTCGGGGACATCGAACACCGGGGAGCTGTTTTTT

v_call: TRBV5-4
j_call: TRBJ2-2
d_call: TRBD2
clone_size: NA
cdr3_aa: CASSLIGSREGIFTGELFF
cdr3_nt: TGTGCCAGCAGCTTAATTGGGTCCAGGGAGGGAATCTTCACCGGGGAGCTGTTTTTT

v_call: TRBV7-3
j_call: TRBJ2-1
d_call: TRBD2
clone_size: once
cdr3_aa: CASSTGTSGRGEQFF
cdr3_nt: TGTGCCAGCAGCACAGGGACTAGCGGGCGGGGTGAGCAGTTCTTC

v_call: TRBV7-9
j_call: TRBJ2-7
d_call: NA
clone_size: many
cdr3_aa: CASSVRGVREQYF
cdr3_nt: TGTGCCAGCAGCGTAAGAGGGGTAAGGGAGCAGTACTTC

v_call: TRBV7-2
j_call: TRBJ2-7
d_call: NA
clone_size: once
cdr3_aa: CASSLTGTTYEQYF
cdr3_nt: TGCGCCAGCAGCTTGACCGGGACGACCTACGAGCAGTACTTC

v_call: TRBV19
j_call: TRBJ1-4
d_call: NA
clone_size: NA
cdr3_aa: CASSMGIHTEKLFF
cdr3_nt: TGTGCCAGTAGTATGGGCATACACACTGAAAAACTGTTTTTT

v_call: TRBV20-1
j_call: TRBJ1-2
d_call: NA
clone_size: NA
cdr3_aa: CSAGGPWDYGYTF
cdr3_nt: TGCAGTGCTGGGGGCCCGTGGGACTATGGCTACACCTTC

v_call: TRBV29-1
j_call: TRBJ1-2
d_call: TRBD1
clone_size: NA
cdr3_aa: CSVQGDGNTF
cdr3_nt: TGCAGCGTACAGGGGGACGGAAACACCTTC

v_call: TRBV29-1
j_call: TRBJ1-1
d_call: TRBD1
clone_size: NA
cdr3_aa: CSSYQGAVEAFF
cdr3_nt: TGCAGCAGTTACCAGGGGGCGGTTGAAGCTTTCTTT

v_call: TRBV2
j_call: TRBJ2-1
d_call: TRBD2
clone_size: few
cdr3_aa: CASSGLAGANEQFF
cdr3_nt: TGTGCCAGCAGTGGACTAGCGGGAGCCAATGAGCAGTTCTTC